Below, 30 T cell receptor beta chains from the same sample are listed, as sequenced in a study of T cells in Graves' hyperthyroidism and ophthalmopathy. Amplification of TCR beta CDR3 regions used RNA as the template. An initial round of RT-PCR targeting the TCR CDR3 relied on the HTBI primer set. From the multiplex PCR reads, TCRdb called clonotypes with MiXCR, one entry per CDR3 protein. The sample has some 620,000 distinct CDR3 sequences; about 17% are singletons. Sequenced material: blood. Receptor source: a woman aged 25 to 45 with Graves' hyperthyroidism.

The J gene is TRBJ1-1, the V gene TRBV29-1, with no clear D. Trimming cost V 3 bases and J 3 bases, with 11 bases left between them. CDR1 is SQVTM and CDR2 is ANQGSEA in the germline V gene. The CDR3 totals 13 residues. CDR3 residues: CSVEGGSYTEAFF. The CDR3 region has the DNA TGCAGCGTTGAGGGAGGGAGCTACACTGAAGCTTTCTTT.

The rearrangement uses TRBV5-6 and TRBJ1-6, with D unclear. The CDR3 is 18 amino acids. V was clipped by 2 bases and J by 0 bases, with 15 bases between them. The germline V gene has CDR1 SGHDT and CDR2 YYEEEE. The CDR3 reads CASSLGKELSSYNSPLHF. CDR3 nucleotide sequence: TGTGCCAGCAGCTTAGGGAAGGAACTCAGCTCCTATAATTCACCCCTCCACTTT.

V usage is TRBV9 and J usage is TRBJ1-5, with unresolved D. The V end lost 0 bases, the J end lost 4 bases, and 11 bases lay between the germline ends. The V gene's germline CDR1 is SGDLS and CDR2 YYNGEE. The CDR3 is made up of 15 amino acids. The CDR3 loop reads CASSVVPDGNQPQHF. The CDR3 nucleotides read TGTGCCAGCAGCGTAGTCCCTGACGGTAATCAGCCCCAGCATTTT.

V usage is TRBV12-3 or TRBV12-4 and J usage is TRBJ2-2; 8 positions agree with TRBD1. The CDR3 has 15 residues. Trimming at V came to 6 bases and at J to 4 bases, leaving 7 bases not matched to a gene. CDR3 sequence: CASSPSGGATGELFF. The CDR3 nucleotides read TGTGCCAGCAGCCCCTCAGGGGGCGCCACCGGGGAGCTGTTTTTT.

This clonotype was seen at least ten times. The chain has TRBV28 and TRBJ1-2, with D possibly matching TRBD1 (6 bases). Germline CDR1 and CDR2: MDHEN and SYDVKM. V gave up 6 bases and J gave up 7 bases, with 21 bases separating them. This CDR3 has 15 residues. CDR3 sequence reads: CASSHPRRGMSGYTF. In DNA, the CDR3 is TGTGCCAGCAGCCATCCAAGGAGGGGGATGAGTGGCTACACCTTC.

This clonotype was seen many times. One end of the junction varies from germline; a read error may be responsible. This chain links TRBV20-1 with TRBJ2-1, with 8 bases matching TRBD2. Germline CDR1 is DFQATT and CDR2 is SNEGSKA (reference sequence). This CDR3 comprises 13 residues. The CDR3 region has the DNA TGCAGTGCGAGAGAAGTAGCGGGGATTTTACAGTTCTTC. As protein: CSAREVAGILQFF.

As concerns this clonotype: Being one base from a much bigger clone, this may be a read error. The chain couples TRBV3-1 to TRBJ2-7; perhaps TRBD1 as D (5 bases). CDR3 length: 15 amino acids. The germline CDR1 and CDR2 sequences are LGHDT and YNNKEL (reference sequence). Trimming took off 4 bases at V and 5 bases at J, with 18 bases between the two ends. In nucleotides, the CDR3 is TGTGCCAGCAGCCCACAGGCCGCCGTTAGCCACGAGCAGTACTTC. Amino acid sequence: CASSPQAAVSHEQYF.

Only a few counts were recorded for this clonotype. J is TRBJ2-2 and V is TRBV28, with D possibly being TRBD2 (6 bases). This CDR3 is built from 14 residues. CDR1 and CDR2 from the germline V gene are MDHEN and SYDVKM. Trimming took off 6 bases at V and 4 bases at J, with 12 bases between the two ends. The DNA for the CDR3 is TGTGCCAGCAGGCGGGATGGGGTCACCGGGGAGCTGTTTTTT. This codes for CASRRDGVTGELFF. The full variable domain, in which reference TRBV28 and TRBJ2-2 provide the parts outside the CDR3, is DVKVTQSSRYLVKRTGEKVFLECVQDMDHENMFWYRQDPGLGLRLIYFSYDVKMKEKGDIPEGYSVSREKKERFSLILESASTNQTSMYLCASRRDGVTGELFFGEGSRLTVL.

This clonotype was seen at least ten times. The chain combines TRBV6-5 with TRBJ2-7; D might be TRBD1 (5 bases). This CDR3 is built from 14 residues. Between the trimmed V and J ends, which lost 0 bases and 6 bases, there was a span of 12 bases. Germline CDR1 MNHEY, CDR2 SVGAGI. The CDR3 sequence is CASSYSTQGREQYF. CDR3 nucleotides: TGTGCCAGCAGTTACTCGACGCAGGGCCGCGAGCAGTACTTC.

The V and J genes are TRBV11-3 and TRBJ1-6; unclear D gene. Germline CDR1 reads SGHNT; CDR2 reads YENEEA. This CDR3 region has 15 residues. The V end lost 2 bases, the J end lost 2 bases, and 7 bases lay between the germline ends. DNA of the CDR3: TGTGCCAGCAGCTTACGCACCACCTATAATTCACCCCTCCACTTT. Translation: CASSLRTTYNSPLHF.

J is TRBJ1-2 and V is TRBV18; TRBD1 aligns across 10 bases. This CDR3 region has 14 residues. The V segment lost 1 base and the J segment 7 bases; nucleotides outside the gene matches: 3. Germline V lookup: CDR1 KGHSH, CDR2 LQKENI. DNA for the CDR3: TGTGCCAGCTCACCACTGGACAGGGGGGCTGGCTACACCTTC. Amino acids: CASSPLDRGAGYTF.

This clonotype was detected many times. The chain recombines TRBV28 with TRBJ2-7; 10 nucleotides align to TRBD1. The CDR3 extends over 16 amino acids. V lost 5 bases to trimming and J lost 4 bases; unmatched junction nucleotides: 11. CDR1 is MDHEN, CDR2 SYDVKM, per germline. The CDR3 protein is CASSGGAGTGEYEQYF. CDR3 coding DNA: TGTGCCAGCAGTGGCGGGGCTGGGACAGGGGAATACGAGCAGTACTTC.

There are many counts of this clonotype. This chain links TRBV2 with TRBJ2-1; D is possibly TRBD2 (6 bases). The CDR3 has 14 residues. The germline V and J ends were trimmed by 6 bases and 10 bases, with 19 bases remaining between them. CDR1 is SNHLY and CDR2 is FYNNEI in the germline V gene. In DNA form, the CDR3 reads TGTGCCAGCAGCCAGCGGGTTCCCTCTGCGGAGCAGTTCTTC. Amino acids: CASSQRVPSAEQFF.

This clonotype came up a few times. This sequence joins TRBV11-2 and TRBJ1-1; 7 bases are shared with TRBD1. Looked up from germline, CDR1 is SGHAT and CDR2 is FQNNGV. J was trimmed by 2 bases and V by 5 bases; bases with no gene match: 17. This CDR3 has 18 residues. The CDR3 region has the DNA TGTGCCAGCAGCCACTCAAATTACAGGGGAGAGAGCAACACTGAAGCTTTCTTT. This sequence encodes CASSHSNYRGESNTEAFF.

This clonotype was seen more than once but under ten times. The chain links TRBV7-8 to TRBJ1-5; a possible D gene is TRBD1 (5 bases). The V end lost 5 bases, the J end lost 0 bases, and 14 bases lay between the germline ends. The CDR3 is 16 residues long. Looked up from germline, CDR1 is SGHVS and CDR2 is FQNEAQ. The CDR3 DNA sequence: TGTGCCAGCAGCATCTGGACAAGTAATAGCAATCAGCCCCAGCATTTT. Amino acids: CASSIWTSNSNQPQHF.

Ten or more counts support this clonotype. This rearrangement joins TRBV2 to TRBJ1-1, with no clear D. This CDR3 region has 18 residues. The ends were cut back, 4 bases at V and 1 base at J, with 22 bases in the middle. Per the germline V gene, CDR1 is SNHLY and CDR2 is FYNNEI. CDR3 sequence reads: CASSVVLGRRGKNTEAFF. The CDR3 nucleotides are TGTGCCAGCAGTGTCGTCCTAGGTCGACGGGGTAAGAACACTGAAGCTTTCTTT. Using reference TRBV2 and TRBJ1-1 for the parts outside the CDR3, the full variable domain is EPEVTQTPSHQVTQMGQEVILRCVPISNHLYFYWYRQILGQKVEFLVSFYNNEISEKSEIFDDQFSVERPDGSNFTLKIRSTKLEDSAMYFCASSVVLGRRGKNTEAFFGQGTRLTVV.

Only a few counts were recorded for this clonotype. The chain joins TRBV5-1 to TRBJ2-3, with TRBD2 matching 10 bases. Germline CDR1 reads SGHRS; CDR2 reads YFSETQ. The CDR3 consists of 16 residues. Losses at the gene ends were 4 bases for V and 2 bases for J; bases not matched to a gene: 7. This chain's CDR3 is CASSPGLAVLTDTQYF. For the CDR3, the DNA is TGCGCCAGCAGCCCTGGACTAGCGGTTCTCACAGATACGCAGTATTTT.

This clonotype occurred many times. This chain uses TRBV11-2 with TRBJ2-1; D perhaps matches TRBD1 (5 bases). Germline CDR1 is SGHAT and CDR2 is FQNNGV. CDR3 length: 13 residues. The V and J ends lost 5 bases and 8 bases respectively, with 13 bases between them. The CDR3 reads CASSLKTVYEQFF. CDR3 in DNA: TGTGCCAGCAGCCTGAAGACAGTATATGAGCAGTTCTTC.

This clonotype was seen more than once but under ten times. The chain employs TRBV5-8 and TRBJ2-1; tentatively, D is TRBD2 (5 bases). V was clipped by 0 bases and J by 9 bases, with 7 bases between them. This CDR3 has 12 residues. The germline gives CDR1 SGHTS, CDR2 YDEGEE. The CDR3 DNA reads TGTGCCAGCAGCTTGGCCGGGGTTGAGCAGTTCTTC. It encodes CASSLAGVEQFF.

In its sample, this clonotype was seen many times. DNA for the CDR3: TGTGCCAGCAAAAGGATACGCGAAGCTTTCTTT. Amino acids: CASKRIREAFF. The chain is built from TRBV28 and TRBJ1-1; D is unresolved. Trimming stripped 7 bases from V and 8 bases from J, with 11 bases between. Germline V CDR1 and CDR2: MDHEN, SYDVKM. The CDR3 loop spans 11 amino acids.

There are a few counts of this clonotype. The chain joins TRBV6-2 or TRBV6-3 to TRBJ1-5; D unclear. Germline assignment: CDR1 MNHEY and CDR2 SVGEGT. This CDR3 is built from 17 residues. V was trimmed by 0 bases and J by 2 bases, leaving 14 bases between them. The CDR3 region has the DNA TGTGCCAGCAGTTACTCGTATGTAGTCGCTGGCAATCAGCCCCAGCATTTT. Translation: CASSYSYVVAGNQPQHF.

For this clonotype: With a much larger clone just one base away, this may be a read error. The V call is TRBV9, the J call TRBJ1-1; D gene uncertain. With 4 bases removed from V and 0 bases from J, the gap between germline ends came to 7 bases. CDR1 is SGDLS and CDR2 is YYNGEE in the germline V gene. The CDR3 spans 13 residues. CDR3 in DNA: TGTGCCAGCAGCCGGACTCTGAACACTGAAGCTTTCTTT. It is translated as CASSRTLNTEAFF.

This clonotype has a count of ten or more. The chain recombines TRBV6-1 with TRBJ2-7; 8 bases align to TRBD1. V was clipped by 10 bases and J by 2 bases; unmatched bases: 4. The length of the CDR3 is 12 residues. Germline assignment: CDR1 MNHNS and CDR2 SASEGT. CDR3 coding DNA: TGTGCCACCGCACAGGGGGCCTACGAGCAGTACTTC. This gives the protein CATAQGAYEQYF.

This clonotype was counted ten times or more. The chain joins TRBV30 to TRBJ1-1; D is ambiguous. Germline V CDR1 and CDR2: GTSNPN, SVGIG (reference sequence). This CDR3 has 15 residues. CDR3 loop: CAIPGRSSWNTEAFF. In DNA form, the CDR3 reads TGTGCAATACCCGGACGAAGCTCGTGGAACACTGAAGCTTTCTTT.

The J gene is TRBJ2-7, the V gene TRBV19, with TRBD2 as a possible D gene (6 bases). The CDR3 sequence is 14 residues long. V lost 3 bases and J lost 2, with 11 bases in between. Looked up from germline, CDR1 is LNHDA and CDR2 is SQIVND (reference sequence). The CDR3 bases are TGTGCCAGTAGTATTGTGGCGGGACCCTACGAGCAGTACTTC. Translated: CASSIVAGPYEQYF.

This sequence joins TRBV19 and TRBJ1-4; possible D gene TRBD1, 5 bases. V dropped 4 bases and J dropped 10 bases, with 16 bases sitting between them. This CDR3 contains 14 residues. The V gene's germline CDR1 is LNHDA and CDR2 SQIVND (reference sequence). CDR3 nucleotides: TGTGCCAGTAGTAAGGCACCGGGGGAAGGAAAACTGTTTTTT. Protein: CASSKAPGEGKLFF.

There are many counts of this clonotype. This sequence joins TRBV11-3 and TRBJ2-1; TRBD1 aligns across 10 bases. Per germline, CDR1 SGHNT and CDR2 YENEEA. The trim removed 5 bases at V and 6 bases at J, leaving 7 bases unmatched. The CDR3 is 15 amino acids. As DNA, the CDR3 is TGTGCCAGCAGCCTCCGACAGGGGGCGCGCAATGAGCAGTTCTTC. Its protein is CASSLRQGARNEQFF.

In the case of this clonotype: Relative to the germline gene, one junction end is altered; a read error may explain this. This chain links TRBV13 with TRBJ1-1; 11 nucleotides line up with TRBD1. This CDR3 region has 15 residues. Germline CDR1 is PRHDT and CDR2 is FYEKMQ (reference sequence). The CDR3: CASSFGQGAGTKAFF. CDR3 in DNA: TGTGCCAGCAGCTTTGGACAGGGGGCTGGCACTAAAGCTTTCTTT.

This clonotype was found many times. The J gene is TRBJ2-2, the V gene TRBV6-1; 15 bases align to TRBD2. CDR3 length equals 18 residues. The germline V gene has CDR1 MNHNS and CDR2 SASEGT. Trimming took 4 bases from V and 3 from J; bases not matched to a gene: 6. As DNA, the CDR3 is TGTGCCAGCAGTGCCGGACTAGCGGGAGGGTCAGACACCGGGGAGCTGTTTTTT. Encoded protein: CASSAGLAGGSDTGELFF.

This clonotype was seen a few times. The rearrangement joins TRBV6-6 to TRBJ2-7, with D possibly being TRBD2 (5 bases). Trimming pared 2 bases from V and 2 bases from J, leaving 10 bases between. The CDR3 consists of 14 residues. Looked up from germline, CDR1 is MNHNY and CDR2 is SVGAGI (reference sequence). In DNA form, the CDR3 reads TGTGCCAGCAGTTACAAGCGGAGGACCTACGAGCAGTACTTC. It encodes CASSYKRRTYEQYF.